This TCR beta chain was retrieved from a study of cytotoxic CD8 clonotypes in ibrutinib-treated CLL. Study information: On average, almost 95,000 productive rearrangements and 200,000 to 300,000 productive templates per sample.

Between the trimmed V and J ends, which lost 2 bases and 0 bases, there was a span of 5 bases. Germline V gene lookup returns CDR1 SGDLS and CDR2 YYNGEE. The CDR3 spans 13 residues. This clone was recorded a few times. The repertoire was sequenced with immunoSEQ multiplex PCR; TCRdb's copy has only in-frame clones and lacks some. The data hold fewer than 200,000 clones, with 84% observed a single time. The clonotype originates from a human donor with chronic lymphocytic leukemia. This material consisted of PBMCs, taken after 24 months of ibrutinib treatment. The chain combines TRBV9 with TRBJ1-1; D not resolved. In DNA, the CDR3 is TGTGCCAGCAGCGTCGACCTGAACACTGAAGCTTTCTTT. This gives the protein CASSVDLNTEAFF.